Following are 24 T cell receptor beta chains from one sample sequenced in a study of T-cell memory formation after mild COVID-19. Via MiXCR, TCRdb re-called the 5' RACE reads, giving one row per CDR3 protein. This table has almost 550,000 distinct CDR3 sequences, about 20% appearing once. The specimen sequenced was PBMCs or a T cell subset sorted from them (not recorded which). Receptors originate from an adult woman who had mild COVID-19 (a few samples of this study predate the infection). Cell type and time point are not known.

The chain is built from TRBV15 and TRBJ2-3; a possible D gene is TRBD2 (5 bases). V lost 2 bases and J 2 bases, leaving 20 bases between the germline ends. Germline V gene lookup returns CDR1 LNHNV and CDR2 YYDKDF (reference sequence). The CDR3 runs to 18 residues. CDR3 bases: TGTGCCACCAGCAGACTTTTCGGACTCGACTGGGCCACAGATACGCAGTATTTT. Amino acid sequence: CATSRLFGLDWATDTQYF.

This clonotype was observed a handful of times. CDR3 residues: CSVGGTAGGSYEQYF. Written as DNA, the CDR3 is TGCAGCGTTGGGGGAACAGCGGGGGGCTCCTACGAGCAGTACTTC. The chain couples TRBV29-1 to TRBJ2-7; 9 bases are shared with TRBD2. This CDR3 contains 15 residues. In germline, CDR1 is SQVTM, CDR2 ANQGSEA. J gave up 0 bases and V 4 bases, and 7 bases lay outside the gene matches.

The chain uses TRBV7-9 and TRBJ2-7, with 7 bases matching TRBD1. CDR1 and CDR2 from the germline V gene are SEHNR and FQNEAQ (reference sequence). The V segment lost 5 bases and the J segment 0 bases; nucleotides outside the gene matches: 7. The CDR3 contains 15 residues. The CDR3 bases are TGTGCCAGCAGCATTTCCGGGACAGCCTCCTACGAGCAGTACTTC. Its translation is CASSISGTASYEQYF.

This clonotype was found a few times. V usage is TRBV12-3 or TRBV12-4 and J usage is TRBJ2-3; the match to TRBD2 covers 10 bases. CDR3 size: 15 residues. The V segment lost 6 bases and the J segment 3 bases; nucleotides outside the gene matches: 6. CDR3 sequence reads: CASSVLAGVTDTQYF. CDR3 DNA sequence: TGTGCCAGCAGCGTTCTAGCGGGGGTGACAGATACGCAGTATTTT.

This clonotype was seen a few times. The chain joins TRBV12-3 or TRBV12-4 to TRBJ2-3, with 10 bases lining up with TRBD2. The trim removed 5 bases at V and 11 bases at J, leaving 10 bases unmatched. The CDR3 covers 14 residues. Here the CDR3 reads CASSPSLGTSEQYF. CDR3 DNA: TGTGCCAGCAGTCCCTCCCTCGGGACTAGCGAGCAGTATTTT.

The chain combines TRBV12-3 or TRBV12-4 with TRBJ1-1; D is perhaps TRBD1 (5 bases). The CDR3 spans 16 residues. Trimming left V 6 bases short and J 2 bases short, with 19 bases between. CDR3 residues: CASSSWSRDRNTEAFF. CDR3 nucleotide sequence: TGTGCCAGCAGCTCTTGGTCCAGGGACCGCAACACTGAAGCTTTCTTT.

The genes are TRBV5-1 and TRBJ1-1; D unclear. The CDR3 covers 14 residues. Germline V gene data show CDR1 as SGHRS and CDR2 as YFSETQ. V dropped 3 bases and J dropped 5 bases, with 14 bases sitting between them. CDR3 DNA sequence: TGCGCCAGCAGCTCACATGGATCTGGGACTGAAGCTTTCTTT. Translating gives CASSSHGSGTEAFF.

This clonotype was counted between two and nine times. The genes are TRBV7-6 and TRBJ2-3, with a weak D call TRBD1 (5 bases). The CDR3 is 16 residues long. From germline, CDR1 is SGHVS and CDR2 FNYEAQ. Trimming cost V 1 base and J 4 bases, with 15 bases left between them. CDR3 coding DNA: TGTGCCAGCAGCTTAGAGTGGGGCAGGGCCGCAGATACGCAGTATTTT. Translation: CASSLEWGRAADTQYF.

This sequence joins TRBV20-1 and TRBJ2-7; 10 nucleotides match TRBD2. The junction had 15 bases not matched to a gene; V was cut back by 4 bases and J by 3 bases. The CDR3 consists of 17 residues. The germline CDR1 and CDR2 sequences are DFQATT and SNEGSKA (reference sequence). CDR3 DNA: TGCAGTGCTACTAAAAGCAGGCCGGGACTAGCGTACTACGAGCAGTACTTC. Protein: CSATKSRPGLAYYEQYF.

This clonotype was recorded a few times. The chain uses TRBV7-9 and TRBJ2-7, with a possible D match to TRBD1 (6 bases). The V end was cut by 6 bases, the J end by 4 bases, with 13 bases between. Looked up from germline, CDR1 is SEHNR and CDR2 is FQNEAQ (reference sequence). The CDR3 loop spans 13 amino acids. The CDR3 bases are TGTGCCAGCAGAGACGGACAGTGGTACGAGCAGTACTTC. Protein: CASRDGQWYEQYF.

The V gene is TRBV6-6, the J gene TRBJ2-3; TRBD1 matches at 8 bases. The CDR3 is 15 residues long. After removal of 3 bases from V and 7 bases from J, the junction contained 9 bases not matched to a gene. CDR1 is MNHNY and CDR2 is SVGAGI in the germline V gene (reference sequence). The CDR3 DNA sequence: TGTGCCAGCAGTTATACCGGGACAGGAACCCATACGCAGTATTTT. This codes for CASSYTGTGTHTQYF.

This clonotype was detected a few times. The V gene is TRBV10-3, the J gene TRBJ2-7; TRBD1 matches 11 bases. The germline V gene encodes CDR1 ENHRY and CDR2 SYGVKD. V gave up 4 bases and J gave up 5 bases; unmatched junction bases: 4. The CDR3 runs to 14 residues. The CDR3 DNA reads TGTGCCATCAGTGGGGGACAGGGGGACAACGAGCAGTACTTC. Its protein product is CAISGGQGDNEQYF.

This chain joins TRBV18 and TRBJ2-5, with D possibly matching TRBD1 (5 bases). The CDR3 runs to 13 residues. The germline V and J ends were trimmed by 1 base and 5 bases, with 8 bases remaining between them. Germline V lookup: CDR1 KGHSH, CDR2 LQKENI. CDR3 loop: CASSPHRKETQYF. DNA of the CDR3: TGTGCCAGCTCACCACACAGGAAGGAGACCCAGTACTTC.

This clonotype was detected only a few times. The chain employs TRBV7-9 and TRBJ1-5; 7 nucleotides agree with TRBD1. With 8 bases clipped from V and 5 bases from J, the junction kept 3 bases outside the gene matches. This CDR3 is 12 amino acids long. CDR1 SEHNR and CDR2 FQNEAQ come from the germline V gene (reference sequence). CDR3 sequence: CASGTGDQPQHF. The CDR3 coding sequence is TGTGCCAGCGGAACAGGGGATCAGCCCCAGCATTTT. The whole variable domain, remainder taken from reference TRBV7-9 and TRBJ1-5, is DTGVSQNPRHKITKRGQNVTFRCDPISEHNRLYWYRQTLGQGPEFLTYFQNEAQLEKSRLLSDRFSAERPKGSFSTLEIQRTEQGDSAMYLCASGTGDQPQHFGDGTRLSIL.

In this sample, this clonotype turned up many times. The V and J genes are TRBV5-1 and TRBJ2-4, with D tentatively TRBD1 or TRBD2 (5 bases each). CDR1 is SGHRS and CDR2 is YFSETQ in the germline V gene. V was cut by 7 bases and J by 8 bases, with 22 bases left in between. The CDR3 extends over 15 amino acids. This CDR3 reads CASSKPEDNEDIQYF. In DNA form, the CDR3 reads TGCGCCAGCTCGAAACCGGAGGACAATGAGGACATTCAGTACTTC.

The chain employs TRBV5-4 and TRBJ1-1; 8 bases agree with TRBD1. Per germline, CDR1 SGHNT and CDR2 YYREEE (reference sequence). This CDR3 spans 14 amino acids. With V trimmed by 5 bases and J by 0 bases, 3 bases remained unmatched. Here the CDR3 DNA reads TGTGCCAGCAGGTTGACAGGGGTGAACACTGAAGCTTTCTTT. Its translation: CASRLTGVNTEAFF.

CDR3 protein: CASSQETGSTQYF. The CDR3, as DNA: TGCGCCAGCAGCCAAGAGACAGGGTCTACGCAGTATTTT. The genes are TRBV4-3 and TRBJ2-3; 7 positions match TRBD1. Germline CDR1 LGHNA, CDR2 YSLEER. The CDR3 runs to 13 residues. The junction had 2 bases not matched to a gene; V was cut back by 0 bases and J by 8 bases.

The chain uses TRBV12-3 or TRBV12-4 and TRBJ1-5, with TRBD1 as a possible D gene (5 bases). The CDR3 loop spans 12 amino acids. V gave up 4 bases and J gave up 6 bases, with 7 bases separating them. CDR3 sequence reads: CASSSGGQPQHF. CDR3 DNA sequence: TGTGCCAGCAGTTCCGGGGGTCAGCCCCAGCATTTT.

The sample holds a few counts of this clonotype. The rearrangement uses TRBV7-9 and TRBJ2-4; 7 bases are a match to TRBD1. The length of the CDR3 is 13 residues. Germline V CDR1 and CDR2: SEHNR, FQNEAQ (reference sequence). Losses at the gene ends were 5 bases for V and 7 bases for J; bases not matched to a gene: 5. The CDR3 region has the DNA TGTGCCAGCAGCGGCCAGGACAGGAACATTCAGTACTTC. This sequence encodes CASSGQDRNIQYF. Looking up the rest from reference TRBV7-9 and TRBJ2-4 gives the full variable domain: DTGVSQNPRHKITKRGQNVTFRCDPISEHNRLYWYRQTLGQGPEFLTYFQNEAQLEKSRLLSDRFSAERPKGSFSTLEIQRTEQGDSAMYLCASSGQDRNIQYFGAGTRLSVL.

This clonotype was found a few times. CDR3 amino acids: CSGAGTNTGELFF. CDR3 nucleotide sequence: TGCAGTGGGGCAGGGACGAACACCGGGGAGCTGTTTTTT. This sequence joins TRBV20-1 and TRBJ2-2, with TRBD1 as a possible D gene (5 bases). The CDR3 runs 13 residues. The ends were cut back, 7 bases at V and 0 bases at J, with 9 bases in the middle. Germline CDR1 is DFQATT and CDR2 is SNEGSKA (reference sequence).

This clonotype showed up just a few times. The DNA for the CDR3 is TGTGCCTGGAGTATTAGGACAGTGTTTGGCTACACCTTC. It yields the protein CAWSIRTVFGYTF. The chain couples TRBV30 to TRBJ1-2; TRBD1 might be the D (6 bases). Between the trimmed V and J ends, which lost 2 bases and 7 bases, there was a span of 14 bases. The CDR3 runs 13 residues. CDR1 and CDR2 (germline): GTSNPN, SVGIG (reference sequence).

The chain recombines TRBV7-2 with TRBJ2-5; D may be TRBD1 (7 bases). The CDR3 has 16 amino acids. The V and J ends lost 5 bases and 1 base respectively, with 17 bases between them. Germline V gene sequence: CDR1 SGHTA, CDR2 FQGNSA. The chain's CDR3 is CASSPGGGGAQETQYF. The CDR3 region has the DNA TGTGCCAGCAGCCCAGGGGGTGGAGGGGCCCAAGAGACCCAGTACTTC.

This chain connects TRBV15 to TRBJ2-2; D is unclear. Between the trimmed V and J ends, which lost 0 bases and 1 base, there was a span of 9 bases. This CDR3 contains 16 residues. Germline loops: CDR1 LNHNV, CDR2 YYDKDF (reference sequence). CDR3 loop: CATSREDPRNTGELFF. The CDR3 nucleotides read TGTGCCACCAGCAGAGAGGACCCCAGGAACACCGGGGAGCTGTTTTTT.

The chain uses TRBV4-1 and TRBJ2-2, with 7 bases matching TRBD1. The CDR3 loop spans 16 amino acids. The germline V gene encodes CDR1 MGHRA and CDR2 YSYEKL. The junction had 12 bases not matched to a gene; V was cut back by 4 bases and J by 7 bases. The CDR3 region is CASSLRGSSDIGELFF. The CDR3 DNA follows: TGCGCCAGCAGCCTCAGGGGGTCTTCCGACATCGGGGAGCTGTTTTTT.